The rows below give T cell receptor beta chains drawn from one sample of a study of naive and memory T cell subsets. TCRdb passed the UMI-ligation and nested PCR reads through MiXCR, listing each CDR3 protein once. The profile covers 95,000 to 110,000 distinct CDR3 sequences, with 14% appearing a single time and around 2.8% taken by the ten largest. The sample comprised naive CD8+ T cells from blood. All receptors derive from a human donor in good health. CDR3s include the opening cysteine and the closing phenylalanine or tryptophan. The order of the fields is V gene, clone size, J gene, D gene, CDR3 protein, CDR3 DNA. D genes are given only for firm matches. Clone sizes are given selectively: once, few, many, or a class where the clone is expanded.

TRBV29-1,many,TRBJ2-3,TRBD2,CSVDLYEGGGYTDTQYF,TGCAGCGTTGATCTCTACGAGGGCGGGGGATACACAGATACGCAGTATTTT
TRBV6-6,few,TRBJ2-2,NA,CASIGTGELFF,TGTGCCAGCATAGGAACCGGGGAGCTGTTTTTT
TRBV29-1,many,TRBJ2-5,TRBD2,CSVEPPLAAQETQYF,TGCAGCGTTGAACCCCCTCTAGCGGCTCAAGAGACCCAGTACTTC
TRBV7-3,many,TRBJ2-1,NA,CASSPGASRANEQFF,TGTGCCAGCAGTCCAGGGGCTAGCCGCGCCAATGAGCAGTTCTTC
TRBV11-2,NA,TRBJ2-5,NA,CASSLSPGRSQETQYF,TGTGCCAGCAGCTTATCCCCGGGACGCTCTCAAGAGACCCAGTACTTC
TRBV6-2/TRBV6-3,NA,TRBJ1-5,NA,CASSYPLLGDNQPQHF,TGTGCCAGCAGTTACCCCCTTCTGGGTGACAATCAGCCCCAGCATTTT
TRBV20-1,NA,TRBJ2-1,TRBD2,CSARDLLAGDEQFF,TGCAGTGCTAGAGATCTGCTAGCGGGGGATGAGCAGTTCTTC
TRBV7-9,few,TRBJ1-1,NA,CASSLKPGPTSFF,TGTGCCAGCAGCTTAAAACCGGGACCGACTTCTTTCTTT
TRBV29-1,many,TRBJ2-2,NA,CSVAGNTGELFF,TGCAGCGTTGCTGGGAACACCGGGGAGCTGTTTTTT
TRBV20-1,NA,TRBJ2-7,NA,CSATPTENYEQYF,TGCAGTGCTACCCCGACAGAGAACTACGAGCAGTACTTC
TRBV10-2,few,TRBJ1-2,NA,CASSDNKGYGYGYTF,TGCGCCAGCAGCGATAACAAAGGGTATGGCTATGGCTACACCTTC
TRBV12-3/TRBV12-4,NA,TRBJ1-2,NA,CASSLFSGDGYTF,TGTGCCAGCAGTTTGTTTTCGGGGGATGGCTACACCTTC
TRBV18,few,TRBJ2-5,NA,CASSPGPGETQYF,TGTGCCAGCTCGCCCGGACCGGGGGAGACCCAGTACTTC
TRBV7-6,few,TRBJ2-7,NA,CASSGKEQYF,TGTGCCAGCAGCGGGAAAGAGCAGTACTTC
TRBV12-3/TRBV12-4,few,TRBJ2-5,NA,CASSATGLEETQYF,TGTGCCAGCAGTGCGACAGGTCTGGAGGAGACCCAGTACTTC
TRBV29-1,NA,TRBJ2-1,NA,CSVGGLASPLSSYNEQFF,TGCAGCGTGGGGGGTTTAGCTTCCCCGCTCAGCTCCTACAATGAGCAGTTCTTC
TRBV3-1,few,TRBJ2-1,TRBD1,CASSQDLRQGPHNEQFF,TGTGCCAGCAGCCAAGATCTCAGACAGGGACCCCACAATGAGCAGTTCTTC
TRBV27,NA,TRBJ1-5,NA,CASSLSGFNQPQHF,TGTGCCAGCAGTCTCTCAGGGTTCAATCAGCCCCAGCATTTT
TRBV29-1,many,TRBJ2-1,NA,CSVEPKGYNEQFF,TGCAGCGTTGAACCGAAGGGCTACAATGAGCAGTTCTTC
TRBV12-3/TRBV12-4,many,TRBJ2-1,NA,CASSPNGGNEQFF,TGTGCCAGCAGTCCGAACGGGGGCAATGAGCAGTTCTTC
TRBV11-2,NA,TRBJ2-1,TRBD2,CASETGLAYNEQFF,TGTGCCAGTGAAACGGGACTAGCCTACAATGAGCAGTTCTTC